The source of this TCR beta chain is a study of HIV-infected patients and healthy controls. TCRdb re-analysed the 5' RACE reads in MiXCR, keeping a single row per CDR3 protein. The table has under 70,000 distinct CDR3 sequences, over 15% seen once; the top ten hold 1.1% to 1.5%. Trimming removed 4 bases from V and 4 bases from J, with 14 bases in between. The length of the CDR3 is 14 residues. Germline values: CDR1 SGHDT, CDR2 YYEEEE. This sequence was found in a human donor in good health. The sequencing sample was made of CD4+ T cells from blood. This chain links TRBV5-6 with TRBJ1-1; a possible D gene is TRBD1 (5 bases). The CDR3 is CASSAGALRTEAFF. DNA for the CDR3: TGTGCCAGCAGCGCTGGGGCGTTGCGCACTGAAGCTTTCTTT.